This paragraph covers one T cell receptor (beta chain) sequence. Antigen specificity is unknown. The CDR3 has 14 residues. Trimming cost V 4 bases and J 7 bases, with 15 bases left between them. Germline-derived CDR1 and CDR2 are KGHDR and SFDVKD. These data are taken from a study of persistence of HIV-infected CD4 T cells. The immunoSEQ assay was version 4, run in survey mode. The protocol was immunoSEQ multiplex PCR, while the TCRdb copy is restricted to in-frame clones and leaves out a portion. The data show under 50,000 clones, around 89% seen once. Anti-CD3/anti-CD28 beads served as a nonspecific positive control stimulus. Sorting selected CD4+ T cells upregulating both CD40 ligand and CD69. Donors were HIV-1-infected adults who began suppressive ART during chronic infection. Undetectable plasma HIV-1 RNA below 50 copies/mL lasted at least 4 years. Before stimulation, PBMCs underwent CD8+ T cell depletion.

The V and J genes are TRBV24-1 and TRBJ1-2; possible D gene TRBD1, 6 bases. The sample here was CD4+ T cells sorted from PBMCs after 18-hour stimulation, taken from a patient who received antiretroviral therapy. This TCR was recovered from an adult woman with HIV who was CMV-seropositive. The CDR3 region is CATSEHGTYVGYTF. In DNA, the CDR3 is TGTGCCACCAGTGAACACGGGACATATGTTGGCTACACCTTC.